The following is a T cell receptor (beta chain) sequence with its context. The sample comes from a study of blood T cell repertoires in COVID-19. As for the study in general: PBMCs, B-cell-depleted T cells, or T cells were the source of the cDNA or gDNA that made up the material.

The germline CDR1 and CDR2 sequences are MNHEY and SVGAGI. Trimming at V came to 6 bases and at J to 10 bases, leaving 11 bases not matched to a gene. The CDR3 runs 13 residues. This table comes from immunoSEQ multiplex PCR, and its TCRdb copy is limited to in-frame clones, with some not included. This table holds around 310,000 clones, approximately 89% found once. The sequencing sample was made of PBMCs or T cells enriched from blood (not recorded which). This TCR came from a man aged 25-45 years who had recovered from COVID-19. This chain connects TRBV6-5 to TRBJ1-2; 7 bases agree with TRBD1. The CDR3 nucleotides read TGTGCCAGCAGCCCCCCAGGGGGAGGAGCCTACACCTTC. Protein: CASSPPGGGAYTF.